This T cell receptor (beta chain) was sequenced in a study of Graves' ophthalmopathy and Graves' hyperthyroidism. Transcripts of RNA were the source for amplifying TCR beta CDR3 regions. HTBI primers served in a first-round RT-PCR, which a second-round multiplex PCR followed. MiXCR, run by TCRdb on the multiplex PCR reads, gives a single entry per CDR3 protein. The sample contains about 400,000 distinct CDR3 sequences, 15% to 20% of which appear only once. A duration under 3 months, NOSPECS ≥4, CAS ≥3 and moderate-to-severe activity characterized the donors with ophthalmopathy. If patients had other autoimmune diseases, uncontrolled infections, pregnancy or lactation, they were excluded. General study findings and limits: The majority of expanded thyroid clonotypes above 0.001 frequency also occurred in blood. Ophthalmopathy progression cases were predicted by the model with approximately 66% sensitivity and 72.22% specificity.

Details on this clonotype: What it recognizes is unknown.

The CDR3 covers 14 residues. Unmatched junction bases numbered 3, after V lost 5 bases and J lost 0 bases. This sequence joins TRBV12-3 or TRBV12-4 and TRBJ2-7; the match to TRBD1 covers 8 bases. The clonotype was recovered from a woman younger than 35 with Graves' ophthalmopathy. Material: peripheral blood. CDR3 in amino acids: CASSPQGASYEQYF. CDR3 in DNA: TGTGCCAGCAGTCCTCAGGGGGCCTCCTACGAGCAGTACTTC.